These 30 T cell receptor beta chains share one sample of origin, sequenced in a study of shared clonotypes between healthy human individuals (TCRdb year 2020). The library was prepared using the immunoSEQ multiplex PCR assay. The table comes from immuneACCESS by way of TCRdb, which keeps in-frame sequences with V and J called. Part of the clones is missing from these tables; in studies checked, under half for an unresolved V gene and the rest for unknown reasons. The sample profile shows hundreds of thousands of clones; roughly 87% of them were found once. Roughly 17% of the sample rests with the top ten. Sequenced input: memory CD8+ T cells sorted from blood. The cell subset or site label, as the study defines it: CD45RO+ cells pooled with CCR7-negative TemRA cells. The receptors originated from a man aged 18 to 29 in good health.

The chain joins TRBV2 to TRBJ2-3, with 10 bases identical to TRBD2. This CDR3 comprises 14 residues. Germline V gene sequence: CDR1 SNHLY, CDR2 FYNNEI. J gave up 4 bases and V 8 bases, and 6 bases lay outside the gene matches. CDR3 nucleotide sequence: TGTGCCAGCCGAGGAAGCGGGGGGGCAGATACGCAGTATTTT. It codes for CASRGSGGADTQYF.

The chain recombines TRBV4-3 with TRBJ1-2; D is undetermined. CDR3 length: 16 amino acids. V shed 0 bases and J shed 0 bases, with 11 bases lying between them. The V gene's germline CDR1 is LGHNA and CDR2 YSLEER. The CDR3 bases are TGCGCCAGCAGCCAAGACAACGGCGGGACTAACTATGGCTACACCTTC. Its protein is CASSQDNGGTNYGYTF.

The gene calls are TRBV4-3 and TRBJ2-7; 7 bases agree with TRBD2. The CDR3 consists of 15 residues. Germline-derived CDR1 and CDR2 are LGHNA and YSLEER. After removal of 1 base from V and 2 bases from J, the junction contained 5 bases not matched to a gene. The CDR3 DNA is TGCGCCAGCAGCCAAGGACTAGCTTCAGCCTACGAGCAGTACTTC. Its protein is CASSQGLASAYEQYF.

The chain carries TRBV7-8 and TRBJ2-4; 9 nucleotides align to TRBD2. J gave up 8 bases and V 0 bases, and 8 bases lay outside the gene matches. The V gene's germline CDR1 is SGHVS and CDR2 FQNEAQ. This CDR3 has 16 amino acids. The CDR3 is CASSLARRGGAYIQYF. Written as DNA, the CDR3 is TGTGCCAGCAGCTTAGCGAGGCGCGGGGGGGCTTACATTCAGTACTTC.

This clone is a singleton in its sample. The J gene is TRBJ1-4, the V gene TRBV27; D gene ambiguous. The CDR3 has 15 residues. V lost 4 bases and J 7 bases, leaving 16 bases between the germline ends. CDR1 MNHEY and CDR2 SMNVEV come from the germline V gene (reference sequence). This CDR3 is CASSYRGNSGEKLFF. The CDR3, as DNA: TGTGCCAGCAGTTATCGGGGAAATTCGGGTGAAAAACTGTTTTTT.

With regard to this clone: Relative to the germline gene, one junction end is altered; a read error may explain this. This chain joins TRBV4-3 and TRBJ1-4; the D gene is possibly TRBD1 (5 bases). There are 17 residues in the CDR3. Looked up from germline, CDR1 is LGHNA and CDR2 is YSLEER. DNA of the CDR3: TGCGCCAGCAGCGAAGAAAAGTTGCAGGGCCTAGGGGAAAAACTGTTTTTT. Translation: CASSEEKLQGLGEKLFF.

The chain employs TRBV2 and TRBJ2-1; D call uncertain. Germline loops: CDR1 SNHLY, CDR2 FYNNEI. This CDR3 has 10 residues. V dropped 0 bases and J dropped 13 bases, with 4 bases sitting between them. CDR3: CASSEATQFF. The CDR3 DNA sequence: TGTGCCAGCAGTGAAGCGACACAGTTCTTC.

CDR3 nucleotide sequence: TGTGCCAGCAGCAAAGGGACTAACTACGAGCAGTACTTC. Its protein is CASSKGTNYEQYF. The chain carries TRBV7-2 and TRBJ2-7; 7 bases are a match to TRBD2. After removal of 5 bases from V and 3 bases from J, the junction contained 4 bases not matched to a gene. CDR1 SGHTA and CDR2 FQGNSA come from the germline V gene. The CDR3 loop spans 13 amino acids.

The chain employs TRBV6-4 and TRBJ1-2, with D unresolved. There are 12 residues in the CDR3. The germline CDR1 and CDR2 sequences are MRHNA and SNTAGT. V lost 6 bases and J 4 bases, leaving 9 bases between the germline ends. This CDR3 reads CASSDGGYGYTF. The CDR3 DNA sequence: TGTGCCAGCAGCGACGGTGGCTATGGCTACACCTTC.

The gene calls are TRBV7-9 and TRBJ1-2; D possibly corresponds to TRBD1 (5 bases). CDR1 and CDR2 from the germline V gene are SEHNR and FQNEAQ (reference sequence). The CDR3 totals 15 residues. V shed 7 bases and J shed 1 base, with 16 bases lying between them. The CDR3 DNA follows: TGTGCCAGCACCCCAGCAGGGAACAATAACTATGGCTACACCTTC. It encodes CASTPAGNNNYGYTF.

The gene calls are TRBV15 and TRBJ2-7; D unclear. The germline V and J ends were trimmed by 5 bases and 3 bases, with 8 bases remaining between them. The CDR3 consists of 12 residues. Germline CDR1 is LNHNV and CDR2 is YYDKDF (reference sequence). The CDR3 nucleotides read TGTGCCACCAGCGGGAATAACTACGAGCAGTACTTC. Translated: CATSGNNYEQYF.

V usage is TRBV13 and J usage is TRBJ2-5, with 14 bases fitting TRBD2. Germline trimming cut 5 bases from V and 2 bases from J; bases unmatched to any gene: 4. The CDR3 sequence is 16 residues long. Germline loops: CDR1 PRHDT, CDR2 FYEKMQ (reference sequence). The CDR3 loop is CASSTRLAGGQETQYF. CDR3 bases: TGTGCCAGCAGCACTAGACTAGCGGGGGGGCAAGAGACCCAGTACTTC.

The chain links TRBV13 to TRBJ2-3; perhaps TRBD2 as D (6 bases). V shed 0 bases and J shed 2 bases, with 15 bases lying between them. Germline V lookup: CDR1 PRHDT, CDR2 FYEKMQ (reference sequence). The CDR3 covers 17 residues. The CDR3 nucleotides are TGTGCCAGCAGCTTAGGACTAGCCTCCTCAGCCACAGATACGCAGTATTTT. Translation gives CASSLGLASSATDTQYF.

The V and J genes are TRBV27 and TRBJ1-1, with a possible D match to TRBD1 (5 bases). The length of the CDR3 is 14 residues. Germline V lookup: CDR1 MNHEY, CDR2 SMNVEV (reference sequence). The germline V and J ends were trimmed by 6 bases and 5 bases, with 16 bases remaining between them. CDR3 in amino acids: CASSSNGGGTEAFF. CDR3 in DNA: TGTGCCAGCAGCTCTAACGGGGGTGGAACTGAAGCTTTCTTT.

This chain links TRBV27 with TRBJ2-1; D is possibly TRBD2 (6 bases). This CDR3 comprises 17 residues. Per the germline V gene, CDR1 is MNHEY and CDR2 is SMNVEV (reference sequence). Trimming shortened V by 2 bases and J by 1 base, and 15 bases separated the two germline ends. DNA of the CDR3: TGTGCCAGCAGTTTACGTGGGGGGTCCTTATCCTACAATGAGCAGTTCTTC. It yields the protein CASSLRGGSLSYNEQFF.

This clone was detected ten times or more. V and J are TRBV4-3 and TRBJ2-7; TRBD2 might be the D (6 bases). CDR3 length: 14 amino acids. CDR1 is LGHNA and CDR2 is YSLEER in the germline V gene. The ends were cut back, 1 base at V and 3 bases at J, with 10 bases in the middle. The CDR3 reads CASSQGGIGYEQYF. The CDR3 nucleotides are TGCGCCAGCAGCCAAGGCGGGATTGGCTACGAGCAGTACTTC.

CDR3 in DNA: TGTGCCAGCAGCTTCCTGAAGGAGGGCTGGGACTATGGCTACACCTTC. Translated: CASSFLKEGWDYGYTF. The chain carries TRBV7-6 and TRBJ1-2; D is ambiguous. Germline V gene sequence: CDR1 SGHVS, CDR2 FNYEAQ. CDR3 length: 16 amino acids. V was trimmed by 3 bases and J by 3 bases, leaving 17 bases between them.

The V call is TRBV7-9, the J call TRBJ1-4, with D uncertain. This CDR3 spans 11 amino acids. Germline V CDR1 and CDR2: SEHNR, FQNEAQ (reference sequence). Trimming pared 4 bases from V and 8 bases from J, leaving 5 bases between. For the CDR3, the DNA is TGTGCCAGCAGCTACCAGGAAAAACTGTTTTTT. Translated, it gives CASSYQEKLFF.

The chain is built from TRBV6-1 and TRBJ1-1, with a possible D match to TRBD1 (5 bases). Germline CDR1 reads MNHNS; CDR2 reads SASEGT. Trimming took 6 bases from V and 1 from J, leaving 12 bases between them. CDR3 length: 14 amino acids. CDR3 nucleotides: TGTGCCAGCAGCGGGGGGGTTGCGAACACTGAAGCTTTCTTT. Its protein product is CASSGGVANTEAFF.

The rearrangement joins TRBV4-2 to TRBJ2-1; D might be TRBD1 or TRBD2, each matching 6 bases. The CDR3 loop spans 18 amino acids. Germline V gene lookup returns CDR1 LGHNA and CDR2 YNFKEQ. Trimming shortened V by 1 base and J by 0 bases, and 16 bases separated the two germline ends. CDR3 sequence: CASSQGWGAGLSYNEQFF. In DNA, the CDR3 is TGTGCCAGCAGCCAAGGTTGGGGGGCCGGCCTCTCCTACAATGAGCAGTTCTTC.

Only a few counts were recorded for this clone. V usage is TRBV9 and J usage is TRBJ2-1; 8 bases line up with TRBD2. The J segment lost 6 bases and the V segment lost 3 bases, leaving 8 bases of the junction unmatched. CDR1 and CDR2 (germline): SGDLS, YYNGEE. This CDR3 contains 15 residues. In nucleotides, the CDR3 is TGTGCCAGCAGCGCCGCCGGGACTAGTTCCAATGAGCAGTTCTTC. Its translation is CASSAAGTSSNEQFF.

CDR3 region: CASSLVPGVKETQYF. The CDR3 coding sequence is TGTGCCAGCAGCTTAGTTCCAGGGGTGAAAGAGACCCAGTACTTC. The chain couples TRBV7-2 to TRBJ2-5; maybe TRBD1 (6 bases). This CDR3 has 15 residues. Germline-derived CDR1 and CDR2 are SGHTA and FQGNSA. V lost 1 base and J 3 bases, leaving 12 bases between the germline ends.

Turning to this clone: This may stem from a read error, because a much larger clone lies one nucleotide away. The same CDR3 arises from other DNA sequences in this sample as well. The chain is built from TRBV5-6 and TRBJ2-7; D call uncertain. The V gene lost 0 bases and the J gene lost 5 bases, with 3 bases spanning the gap. CDR1 is SGHDT, CDR2 YYEEEE, per germline. This CDR3 contains 11 residues. The CDR3 bases are TGTGCCAGCAGCTTGGGGGACGAGCAGTACTTC. Its protein is CASSLGDEQYF.

This clone was recorded many times. It is likely a read error: a sequence one base away is far more abundant. The same CDR3 is also encoded by other DNA sequences in this sample. The chain recombines TRBV11-2 with TRBJ2-7; D not resolved. This CDR3 is built from 13 residues. Germline assignment: CDR1 SGHAT and CDR2 FQNNGV. V shed 2 bases and J shed 0 bases, with 5 bases lying between them. The CDR3 nucleotides are TGTGCCAGCAGCTTACAGAGCTCCTACGAGCAGTACTTC. As protein: CASSLQSSYEQYF.

This clone has only one observation. Relative to the germline gene, one junction end is altered; a read error may explain this. The genes are TRBV7-9 and TRBJ2-7; 8 bases match TRBD1. Germline V gene sequence: CDR1 SEHNR, CDR2 FQNEAQ (reference sequence). The CDR3 is 12 residues long. The CDR3 loop is CASSFGQTGACF. In DNA, the CDR3 is TGTGCCAGCAGCTTCGGACAGACAGGGGCCTGCTTC.

The CDR3 region is CASSLTLDIYTGELFF. DNA for the CDR3: TGTGCCAGCAGCTTGACATTGGACATCTACACCGGGGAGCTGTTTTTT. The genes are TRBV7-2 and TRBJ2-2; possible D gene TRBD1, 5 bases. CDR3 size: 16 residues. Germline V gene sequence: CDR1 SGHTA, CDR2 FQGNSA. V was clipped by 3 bases and J by 3 bases, with 14 bases between them. Complete variable domain (other parts from reference TRBV7-2 and TRBJ2-2): GAGVSQSPSNKVTEKGKDVELRCDPISGHTALYWYRQSLGQGLEFLIYFQGNSAPDKSGLPSDRFSAERTGGSVSTLTIQRTQQEDSAVYLCASSLTLDIYTGELFFGEGSRLTVL.

The rearrangement joins TRBV2 to TRBJ2-7; the match to TRBD2 covers 7 bases. This CDR3 is 17 amino acids long. CDR1 SNHLY and CDR2 FYNNEI come from the germline V gene. V trimming: 7 bases; J trimming: 5 bases; junction bases outside the gene matches: 20. The CDR3 bases are TGTGCCAGCAAGGGGTATGTGCGGGAGCGGGCTCTAGACGAGCAGTACTTC. It yields the protein CASKGYVRERALDEQYF.

The V call is TRBV5-4, the J call TRBJ2-5; D might be TRBD1 (6 bases). The CDR3 consists of 16 residues. Germline V gene lookup returns CDR1 SGHNT and CDR2 YYREEE (reference sequence). V lost 0 bases, J lost 4 bases, and 16 bases lay in between. CDR3 protein: CASSLDGQLFTETQYF. For the CDR3, the DNA is TGTGCCAGCAGCTTGGACGGACAGCTCTTCACAGAGACCCAGTACTTC.

The J gene is TRBJ1-3, the V gene TRBV28, with a tentative D call TRBD1 (5 bases). The germline gives CDR1 MDHEN, CDR2 SYDVKM. This CDR3 contains 15 residues. Trimming took off 4 bases at V and 1 base at J, with 11 bases between the two ends. The chain's CDR3 is CASSYGGESGNTIYF. In DNA, the CDR3 is TGTGCCAGCAGTTACGGGGGTGAATCTGGAAACACCATATATTTT. The whole variable domain, remainder taken from reference TRBV28 and TRBJ1-3, is DVKVTQSSRYLVKRTGEKVFLECVQDMDHENMFWYRQDPGLGLRLIYFSYDVKMKEKGDIPEGYSVSREKKERFSLILESASTNQTSMYLCASSYGGESGNTIYFGEGSWLTVV.

The chain couples TRBV5-6 to TRBJ1-2, with TRBD1 as a possible D gene (6 bases). Trimming took 4 bases from V and 0 from J, leaving 10 bases between them. This CDR3 has 14 amino acids. CDR1 is SGHDT and CDR2 is YYEEEE in the germline V gene. CDR3 region: CASSPQGSNYGYTF. As DNA, the CDR3 is TGTGCCAGCAGCCCCCAGGGGTCTAACTATGGCTACACCTTC. The variable domain in full, completed from reference TRBV5-6 and TRBJ1-2, reads DAGVTQSPTHLIKTRGQQVTLRCSPKSGHDTVSWYQQALGQGPQFIFQYYEEEERQRGNFPDRFSGHQFPNYSSELNVNALLLGDSALYLCASSPQGSNYGYTFGSGTRLTVV.